This record covers a single T cell receptor (beta chain). Which antigen it targets is not known. Per-nucleotide qualities are absent, and no much larger clonotype sits a single base away. The receptor library was made with the immunoSEQ multiplex PCR assay. For the multiplex PCR, a mixture combining 60 forward primers for TCR Vbeta segments and 13 reverse primers for TCR Jbeta segments was used. The CDR3 region of rearranged TCR beta genes was amplified from genomic DNA by a multiplex PCR assay. Amplified TCR beta libraries were sequenced as 87-base-pair reads on the Illumina HiSeq System. In the source study's methods: A later analysis tallied 80 million to 95 million unique TCR beta chains across the 600 to 700 repertoires, and some 12 million of those chains were shared by two or more donors. Raw reads were error-corrected and collapsed into unique sequences by a nearest-neighbor algorithm in which closely related sequences were merged to remove PCR and sequencing errors. V, D and J gene segments were assigned by aligning CDR3 sequences to IMGT reference sequences. For a sequence to be retained, a match of at least six nucleotides to both a V gene segment and a J gene segment was required. A rearrangement was called productive if the CDR3 had no stop codons and remained in frame with V and J, and every other rearrangement was called non-productive. CDR3 was defined according to IMGT convention as the region running from the second conserved V-encoded cysteine to the conserved J-encoded phenylalanine. The earlier analysis of about 590 of the donors excluded sequences that lacked an unambiguous match to a single V gene segment. In an earlier analysis of roughly 500 of the donors, V segments were called functional above 56.7% productive rearrangements and were called segregating when the between-donor standard deviation exceeded 5%. A statistical classification framework was built to diagnose cytomegalovirus status from the catalog of TCR beta chain sequences. V and J gene assignment, in a later analysis, came from comparing TCR nucleotide sequences with IMGT/GENE-DB human TR gene sequences. Using the TCRdist pipeline, a later analysis assigned CDR3 sequences along with most-parsimonious VDJ recombination scenarios. In a later analysis, each TCR beta chain was defined by its CDR3 amino acid sequence together with its V-gene family, and reads without a unique V-gene family were excluded. In a later analysis, around 600 highly shared, low-generation-probability nucleotide sequences were removed to address suspected cross-contamination and a sequencing artifact. In a later analysis, a clonal expansion index was calculated for each public chain from normalized within-repertoire ranks of inferred template counts. Generation probabilities in a later analysis came from a VDJ recombination model fitted to out-of-frame rearrangements, and those results were checked against IGoR. In a later analysis, TCR-TCR, TCR-HLA and TCR-CMV co-occurrence was scored with hypergeometric tests, and a repertoire-size bias correction was applied to TCR pairs. In a later analysis, false discovery rates were estimated by permuting HLA or CMV assignments 20 times. In a later analysis, co-occurring TCRs were grouped using DBSCAN, and TCRdist sequence similarity was added for clustering within HLA-allele-positive subsets. Co-occurrence clustering excluded repertoires with fewer than 30,000 or more than 120,000 public chains, plus five with anomalous nucleotide sharing. TCRdb stores this immuneACCESS table with in-frame sequences only. Part of the clones is absent; in the studies checked, under half of the shortfall reflects unresolved V genes, and no reason is known for the rest. For V, J and clone size, that table is used; D and trimming come from the DNA. The sample table lists 150,000 to 200,000 clones, 75% to 85% of them with a count of one. Clones ranked in the top ten supply 2% to 2.5% of the sample.

These data originate in a study of cytomegalovirus exposure and HLA in healthy donors (TCRdb year 2017). Study-wide context: An earlier analysis of more than 550 of the donors reported 276 Gb of sequence data and around 120 million unique TCR beta sequences obtained from some 170 million T cells. About 300 gigabases of sequencing data and approximately 91 million unique TCR sequences made up an early release that covered around 640 HLA-typed donors. The genetic ancestry cluster associated with self-reported Caucasian donors included roughly four fifths of the roughly 400 genotyped donors. The aim of the study was to test whether cataloging public T cell receptors could identify signatures of past pathogen exposure. Using immunosequencing, the study profiled T cell repertoires from approximately 700 subjects and related those repertoires to cytomegalovirus serostatus. Along with the approximately 650-subject first cohort, a separate validation cohort of over a hundred different subjects was used. To predict cytomegalovirus infection status, the study combined high-throughput TCR immunosequencing, statistical association of individual TCRs with disease status, and machine learning. In a later analysis, previously published TCR beta repertoires from 600 to 850 donors were re-analyzed and high-resolution HLA genotyping was added so that TCR occurrence patterns could be studied. Rather than drawing on any new phenotypic data, the later analysis identified candidate immune exposures from TCR beta sequences and the way those sequences occurred across donors. To decide whether each TCR beta V gene segment behaved as functional or pseudogenic, an earlier analysis of some 600 of the donors relied on high-throughput TCR beta sequencing. Donor age, sex, ethnicity and CMV serostatus were collected together with the repertoire data. Genome-wide SNP genotypes for about 60% of the 666 donors were used in a later genetic analysis, which treated that subset as a discovery cohort. All discovery cohort repertoires had been generated using a single sequencing platform. Class I and class II HLA loci were covered by the typing at four-digit resolution. The number of donors typed differed by locus, with about 629-630 for A, B, C, DRB1 and DQB1, around 520 for DQA1, nearly 610 for DPA1, and some 440 for DPB1. Four or five DR-DQ haplotypes were treated as single units for association and clustering because of strong linkage in the cohort. Among some 410 genotyped donors of the cohort, an average of about 240,000 unique TCR beta nucleotide sequences was sequenced per donor, of which about 19% were non-productive. Broader findings and caveats from the paper: The authors suggested that the approach could potentially be generalized to other disease states and immunological phenotypes. In a later genetic analysis, a missense DCLRE1C variant was associated with V-gene and J-gene trimming of TCR beta chains, and the association was replicated in an independent cohort. Linkage disequilibrium might explain the correlated functional status among segregating V segments, but an unknown experimental factor could not be ruled out. The earlier analysis of 587 of the donors excluded around 17 rarely observed V segments, including chromosome 9 orphons, because counts were too low. Compared with the roughly 720-donor mean, donors in an Asian-associated ancestry cluster had fewer N-insertions in productive TCRs, according to a later genetic analysis. Specific HLA alleles were associated with 15,000 to 20,000 TCR beta sequences at a false discovery rate of 0.05 in a later analysis. Because HLA typing was missing for some donors at each locus, association tests included only the typed subset. Cytomegalovirus status was reported to be diagnosed by the classifier with high specificity and sensitivity in both the original and validation cohorts. A later analysis reported that several top co-occurrence clusters appeared linked to parvovirus B19, influenza, CMV and Epstein-Barr virus. In this cohort, only TCR beta chains were sequenced, and detectable features were limited by the absence of alpha or paired-chain data. In a later analysis, TCR association rates were found to vary across HLA loci, with the most associated TCRs seen for DRB1 alleles and the fewest for HLA-C alleles. The only immune exposure information available for the cohort was CMV serostatus. A cluster of highly shared sequence variants was judged likely to represent a technical artifact of the sequencing pipeline. The presence/absence analyses assumed that sequencing depth was roughly uniform across donors, and that assumption may not be true. Assigning TCR associations to individual alleles was difficult when HLA alleles, especially DR and DQ, strongly co-occurred. In the study, about 150 TCR beta chains were listed as associated with cytomegalovirus. Most CMV-associated TCR beta chains appeared to be HLA-restricted in a later analysis, and the HLA associations seemed to be driven largely by CMV exposure. In vitro tests confirmed that a few of the cytomegalovirus-associated TCR beta chains recognize cytomegalovirus antigens. In a later analysis, HLA-associated TCR beta chains were found to be more clonally expanded and to have lower generation probabilities than equally common non-associated chains. In an earlier analysis of 587 of the donors, most TCR beta V segments were observed in productive rearrangements about 87% or about 30% of the time, broadly matching IMGT annotations. Most TCR sequences were observed very rarely across donors, whereas some public TCRs were present in many individuals. A further reported finding was that TCR beta sequences accurately predicted the HLA-A and HLA-B alleles for most subjects in the first cohort. Some IMGT-functional V segments, including TRBV6-2 and TRBV6-3, could not be told apart with the 87-base-pair reads, so those segments were excluded.

The cohort comprised fewer than 750 healthy bone marrow donors. All cohort members were sampled while nominally healthy, although unrecorded immune exposures were likely present. The donor was CMV seronegative and was included in the group of 352 seronegative cohort members. Every donor gave a peripheral blood sample, and the peripheral blood mononuclear cells from that sample were used for TCR beta sequencing. Genomic DNA extraction from the blood cell samples was performed with the Qiagen DNeasy Blood Extraction Kit. Based on the germline V gene (reference sequence), the CDR1 and CDR2 sequences are SEHNR and FQNEAQ. There are 13 amino acids in the CDR3, from cysteine to phenylalanine inclusive. Just the 39-base CDR3 DNA is kept, in frame starting at base 1. The junction shows trimming of 5 bases on V and 6 bases on J, and the gene matches do not reach 4 bases of it.

The receptor's source is a young woman in good health and CMV-seronegative. Sequenced sample: PBMCs. The sequence links TRBV7-9 to TRBJ2-1; 7 bases in the junction line up with TRBD1. In nucleotides, the sequence is TGTGCCAGCAGCACGACAGGGCCCAATGAGCAGTTCTTC. Its translation reads: CASSTTGPNEQFF.